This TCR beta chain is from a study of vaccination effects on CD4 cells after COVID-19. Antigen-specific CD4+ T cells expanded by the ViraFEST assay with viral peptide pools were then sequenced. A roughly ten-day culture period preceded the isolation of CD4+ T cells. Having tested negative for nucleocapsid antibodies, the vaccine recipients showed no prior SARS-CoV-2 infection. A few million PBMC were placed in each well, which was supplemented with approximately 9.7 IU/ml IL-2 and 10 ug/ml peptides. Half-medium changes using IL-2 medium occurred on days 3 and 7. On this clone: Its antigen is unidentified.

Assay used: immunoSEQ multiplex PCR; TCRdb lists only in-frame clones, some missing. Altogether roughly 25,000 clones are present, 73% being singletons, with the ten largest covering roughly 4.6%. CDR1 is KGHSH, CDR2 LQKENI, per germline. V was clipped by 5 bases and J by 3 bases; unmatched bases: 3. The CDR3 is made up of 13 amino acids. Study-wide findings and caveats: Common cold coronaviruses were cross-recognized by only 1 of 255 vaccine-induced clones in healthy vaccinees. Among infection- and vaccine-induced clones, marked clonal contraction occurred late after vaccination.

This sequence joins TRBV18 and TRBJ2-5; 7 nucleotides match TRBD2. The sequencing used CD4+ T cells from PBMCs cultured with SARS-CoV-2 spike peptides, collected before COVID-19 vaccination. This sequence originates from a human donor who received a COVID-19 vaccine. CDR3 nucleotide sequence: TGTGCCAGCTCATTTGCGGGGGAAGAGACCCAGTACTTC. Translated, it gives CASSFAGEETQYF.